One and the same sample provided the 15 T cell receptor beta chains below, sequenced in a study of T cells after yellow fever vaccination (dated by TCRdb to between 2018 and 2021). The library was made by 5' RACE. Data came from an Illumina HiSeq 2500. TCRdb cleaned the public reads at Q25 with fastp, built clones with MiXCR and kept in-frame beta chains. Entries that share a CDR3 protein sequence are merged under the most common genes and DNA. The sample contains about 550,000 distinct CDR3 sequences, 15% to 20% of them found a single time. The ten biggest clones cover 14% of the sample. Reading the label with the study, this specimen's treatment or condition is: live attenuated yellow fever vaccine strain. The specimen was PBMCs, collected 15 days after the yellow fever booster vaccination. Receptor source: a man aged 25-45 years who received the YFV17D yellow fever vaccine.

The chain is built from TRBV5-1 and TRBJ1-4; the D gene is possibly TRBD1 (5 bases). V lost 0 bases and J 7 bases, leaving 13 bases between the germline ends. The CDR3 totals 15 residues. Germline V CDR1 and CDR2: SGHRS, YFSETQ. CDR3 in DNA: TGCGCCAGCAGCTTGGCCGGGACCAAGACTGAAAAACTGTTTTTT. This sequence encodes CASSLAGTKTEKLFF.

This clonotype was detected a few times. The chain carries TRBV12-3 or TRBV12-4 and TRBJ2-2, with 8 nucleotides matching TRBD1. The CDR3 covers 15 residues. J gave up 7 bases and V 4 bases, and 8 bases lay outside the gene matches. The CDR3 loop reads CASSWVAGGGGELFF. As DNA, the CDR3 is TGTGCCAGCAGTTGGGTAGCAGGGGGCGGCGGGGAGCTGTTTTTT.

The chain joins TRBV6-2 or TRBV6-3 to TRBJ2-2; no clear D gene. The CDR3 extends over 14 amino acids. Trimming took 8 bases from V and 5 from J, leaving 15 bases between them. CDR1 is MNHEY, CDR2 SVGEGT, per germline. The CDR3 DNA follows: TGTGCCAGCCGTATCGCAGCAGGTACCGGGGAGCTGTTTTTT. As protein: CASRIAAGTGELFF.

The rearrangement links TRBV24-1 to TRBJ2-1; no clear D gene. From germline, CDR1 is KGHDR and CDR2 SFDVKD. The CDR3 is made up of 13 amino acids. Trimming left V 3 bases short and J 9 bases short, with 11 bases between. CDR3 nucleotide sequence: TGTGCCACCAGTGATCCCGTCTCCACTGAGCAGTTCTTC. Protein sequence: CATSDPVSTEQFF.

The chain uses TRBV18 and TRBJ1-5; tentative D call: TRBD1 (5 bases). Germline values: CDR1 KGHSH, CDR2 LQKENI. V was trimmed by 3 bases and J by 4 bases, leaving 10 bases between them. The CDR3 is 14 amino acids. The CDR3 DNA sequence: TGTGCCAGCTCACCTCCTGGACATAATCAGCCCCAGCATTTT. This sequence encodes CASSPPGHNQPQHF.

This clonotype was observed once. This sequence joins TRBV7-2 and TRBJ1-2; no clear D gene. V shed 0 bases and J shed 6 bases, with 11 bases lying between them. The CDR3 totals 14 residues. Germline V gene sequence: CDR1 SGHTA, CDR2 FQGNSA. CDR3 DNA: TGTGCCAGCAGCTTAGCGAGCGGGTTGAATGGCTACACCTTC. Translation: CASSLASGLNGYTF.

This clonotype was counted only a few times. The chain joins TRBV20-1 to TRBJ2-1; possible D gene TRBD2, 6 bases. In germline, CDR1 is DFQATT, CDR2 SNEGSKA (reference sequence). V dropped 6 bases and J dropped 5 bases, with 14 bases sitting between them. This CDR3 is 13 amino acids long. The CDR3 region is CSADGSPNNEQFF. The DNA for the CDR3 is TGCAGTGCAGACGGGAGCCCCAACAATGAGCAGTTCTTC.

CDR3 in amino acids: CSARVLAGGAKNIQYF. DNA of the CDR3: TGCAGTGCTAGAGTTTTAGCGGGAGGGGCCAAAAACATTCAGTACTTC. V gene TRBV20-1 combines with J gene TRBJ2-4; 11 positions match TRBD2. The V and J ends lost 1 base and 1 base, in that order; junction bases with no gene match: 3. From germline, CDR1 is DFQATT and CDR2 SNEGSKA (reference sequence). This CDR3 has 16 residues.

This clonotype occurred a few times. V gene TRBV4-3 combines with J gene TRBJ2-6; D remains unclear. V was shortened by 0 bases and J by 0 bases, with 15 bases between the two germline ends. Germline V lookup: CDR1 LGHNA, CDR2 YSLEER. This CDR3 comprises 19 residues. CDR3 bases: TGCGCCAGCAGCCAAGATCCGGTGGGCTTGAGCTCTGGGGCCAACGTCCTGACTTTC. This gives the protein CASSQDPVGLSSGANVLTF.

This chain uses TRBV20-1 with TRBJ2-7; a possible D gene is TRBD2 (6 bases). There are 14 residues in the CDR3. V shed 6 bases and J shed 3 bases, with 18 bases lying between them. Germline CDR1 DFQATT, CDR2 SNEGSKA (reference sequence). The CDR3 nucleotides are TGCAGTGCCATCTGGACTAAGGGCTTCTACGAGCAGTACTTC. Translation gives CSAIWTKGFYEQYF.

This chain uses TRBV6-5 with TRBJ1-1; a weak D match, TRBD1 (5 bases). CDR3 length: 15 amino acids. Deletions cut 2 bases from V and 3 bases from J, with 13 bases between. Germline V gene lookup returns CDR1 MNHEY and CDR2 SVGAGI. In DNA form, the CDR3 reads TGTGCCAGCAGTTACAACAGGTTTGGAGACACTGAAGCTTTCTTT. It is translated as CASSYNRFGDTEAFF.

The gene calls are TRBV4-3 and TRBJ2-7; 7 nucleotides line up with TRBD1. Germline V lookup: CDR1 LGHNA, CDR2 YSLEER. V lost 2 bases to trimming and J lost 3 bases; unmatched junction nucleotides: 4. There are 14 residues in the CDR3. CDR3 coding DNA: TGCGCCAGCAGCCAATGGGACAGTCTCTACGAGCAGTACTTC. Translating gives CASSQWDSLYEQYF.

CDR3 sequence (DNA): TGTGCCAGCAGCCCCAGAAGGGGAATCTACGAGCAGTACTTC. This gives the protein CASSPRRGIYEQYF. This rearrangement joins TRBV6-2 or TRBV6-3 to TRBJ2-7; D may be TRBD1 (5 bases). Trimming removed 6 bases from V and 3 bases from J, with 15 bases in between. Germline V lookup: CDR1 MNHEY, CDR2 SVGEGT. The CDR3 is 14 residues long.

The genes are TRBV9 and TRBJ2-3; 8 nucleotides align to TRBD1. The CDR3 consists of 15 residues. The germline CDR1 and CDR2 sequences are SGDLS and YYNGEE. Losses at the gene ends were 6 bases for V and 0 bases for J; bases not matched to a gene: 6. CDR3 sequence: CASTLQGGSTDTQYF. DNA for the CDR3: TGTGCCAGCACCCTACAGGGGGGCAGCACAGATACGCAGTATTTT.

The V gene is TRBV20-1, the J gene TRBJ2-1; maybe TRBD2 (6 bases). Germline V lookup: CDR1 DFQATT, CDR2 SNEGSKA (reference sequence). CDR3 length: 13 amino acids. V was cut by 5 bases and J by 13 bases, with 21 bases left in between. In DNA, the CDR3 is TGCAGTGCTGCGGGACTCGAGCTAATGGCTCAGTTCTTC. Translating it yields CSAAGLELMAQFF.